These T cell receptor beta chains were read from a single sample in a study of neoadjuvant anti-PD-1 for oral cavity cancer. The table came from immunoSEQ multiplex PCR; TCRdb's copy has only in-frame clones and leaves some out. The repertoire holds 55,000 to 75,000 clones, with about nine tenths as singletons. Specimen: PBMCs, collected after nivolumab (anti-PD-1) treatment. The receptor source for this set is a person aged 40 to 85 with oral cavity squamous cell carcinoma. The CDR3 runs from the conserved cysteine through the conserved F or W. D genes are given only for firm matches. The listing skips clone size in some rows; elsewhere it reads once, few, many or a size class.

TRBV30,TRBJ1-1,NA,TRBD1,CAWRAGGKNTEAFF,TGTGCCTGGAGGGCAGGGGGCAAGAACACTGAAGCTTTCTTT
TRBV30,TRBJ1-4,NA,NA,CAWSVPGGHGEKLFF,TGTGCCTGGAGTGTACCGGGCGGGCATGGTGAAAAACTGTTTTTT
TRBV6-1,TRBJ1-1,once,NA,CASRETWFNTEAFF,TGTGCCAGCAGGGAGACTTGGTTCAACACTGAAGCTTTCTTT
TRBV6-1,TRBJ1-3,few,NA,CASIPQGFSGNTIYF,TGTGCCAGCATCCCTCAGGGCTTCTCTGGAAACACCATATATTTT
TRBV5-5,TRBJ2-3,NA,TRBD1,CASSPSTGTGSTDTQYF,TGTGCCAGCAGCCCCAGCACCGGGACAGGGTCCACAGATACGCAGTATTTT
TRBV15,TRBJ1-5,NA,NA,CATSSRRQLGHYQPQHF,TGTGCCACCAGCTCCCGAAGACAGCTTGGACATTATCAGCCCCAGCATTTT
TRBV28,TRBJ1-2,once,NA,CASTPGQRSYGYTF,TGTGCCAGCACCCCCGGACAGAGATCCTATGGCTACACCTTC
TRBV7-9,TRBJ2-1,once,NA,CASSPRVADDNEQFF,TGTGCCAGCAGCCCCCGGGTAGCGGATGACAATGAGCAGTTCTTC
TRBV25-1,TRBJ1-6,NA,NA,CASSSQGYSPLHF,TGTGCCAGCAGTAGTCAGGGTTATTCACCCCTCCACTTT
TRBV29-1,TRBJ2-4,NA,TRBD2,CSVAQASGQYF,TGCAGCGTCGCCCAGGCTAGCGGGCAGTACTTC
TRBV29-1,TRBJ2-7,NA,NA,CSARRAYEQYF,TGCAGCGCTCGGAGGGCCTACGAGCAGTACTTC
TRBV9,TRBJ1-3,NA,NA,CASSVGGGQGLSSGNTIYF,TGTGCCAGCAGCGTAGGGGGGGGCCAGGGCCTGAGCTCTGGAAACACCATATATTTT
TRBV19,TRBJ1-1,NA,TRBD1,CASSYRGPTEAFF,TGTGCCAGTAGCTACAGGGGGCCGACTGAAGCTTTCTTT
TRBV10-2,TRBJ2-5,NA,TRBD2,CASRNQSGRARETQYF,TGCGCCAGCAGGAACCAAAGCGGGAGGGCGAGAGAGACCCAGTACTTC
TRBV30,TRBJ1-1,once,TRBD1,CAWRGTASTEAFF,TGTGCCTGGAGGGGGACAGCGAGCACTGAAGCTTTCTTT
TRBV28,TRBJ2-7,NA,TRBD1,CASNTRDRDSYEQYF,TGTGCCAGCAATACCCGGGACAGGGATTCCTACGAGCAGTACTTC
TRBV5-1,TRBJ2-1,NA,TRBD1,CASSPRTGPNEQFF,TGCGCCAGCAGCCCCAGGACAGGGCCCAATGAGCAGTTCTTC
TRBV6-1,TRBJ1-2,NA,NA,CASSEVPSARRPGGGYTF,TGTGCCAGCAGTGAAGTCCCGTCGGCCAGACGACCGGGCGGTGGCTACACCTTC
TRBV30,TRBJ1-5,once,NA,CAWSVDWNRYNQPQHF,TGTGCCTGGAGTGTGGATTGGAACCGATACAATCAGCCCCAGCATTTT
TRBV4-1,TRBJ2-1,NA,TRBD1,CASSQDERQGRRNEQFF,TGCGCCAGCAGCCAAGATGAGAGACAGGGGAGGCGCAATGAGCAGTTCTTC
TRBV2,TRBJ2-1,NA,TRBD2,CASSEVGLADRYNEQFF,TGTGCCAGCAGTGAAGTAGGACTAGCGGATCGCTACAATGAGCAGTTCTTC
TRBV5-1,TRBJ1-1,NA,NA,CASSFEPNFTEAFF,TGCGCCAGCAGCTTTGAACCAAACTTCACTGAAGCTTTCTTT
TRBV28,TRBJ1-2,NA,TRBD1,CASGQGAFQTYGYTF,TGTGCCAGTGGCCAGGGGGCGTTTCAAACCTATGGCTACACCTTC
TRBV7-2,TRBJ2-7,NA,NA,CASSLMQSSYEQYF,TGTGCCAGCAGCTTAATGCAGAGCAGCTACGAGCAGTACTTC
TRBV6-6,TRBJ2-2,NA,TRBD2,CASTNAGLAGRELFF,TGTGCCAGCACTAACGCGGGGCTAGCGGGGCGTGAGCTGTTTTTT
TRBV2,TRBJ2-5,NA,NA,CASRVTGGQETQYF,TGTGCCAGCAGAGTGACAGGCGGCCAAGAGACCCAGTACTTC
TRBV2,TRBJ2-5,NA,NA,CASKGYETQYF,TGTGCCAGCAAAGGGTACGAGACCCAGTACTTC
TRBV4-1,TRBJ1-1,NA,NA,CASSQVGAATRNTEAFF,TGCGCCAGCAGCCAAGTGGGGGCTGCAACCCGGAACACTGAAGCTTTCTTT
TRBV11-2,TRBJ1-5,few,NA,CASSLGRYQPQHF,TGTGCCAGCAGCCTGGGGCGATATCAGCCCCAGCATTTT
TRBV25-1,TRBJ2-5,NA,TRBD2,CASSVGGTQETQYF,TGTGCCAGCAGCGTCGGGGGGACCCAAGAGACCCAGTACTTC
TRBV28,TRBJ2-3,NA,TRBD2,CASSFAGIREGQDTQYF,TGTGCCAGCAGTTTTGCGGGTATACGGGAGGGCCAAGATACGCAGTATTTT
TRBV19,TRBJ2-7,NA,NA,CASTGASVLTYEQYF,TGTGCCAGTACCGGGGCTAGCGTATTGACCTACGAGCAGTACTTC
TRBV2,TRBJ1-4,NA,NA,CASSEFEGGATNEKLFF,TGTGCCAGCAGTGAATTTGAGGGGGGTGCAACTAATGAAAAACTGTTTTTT
TRBV27,TRBJ1-1,NA,NA,CASSLWAGAIEAFF,TGTGCCAGCAGTTTATGGGCAGGGGCTATTGAAGCTTTCTTT
TRBV19,TRBJ1-2,NA,TRBD1,CASQGTGFYGYTF,TGTGCCAGTCAAGGGACAGGGTTCTATGGCTACACCTTC
TRBV27,TRBJ2-2,NA,NA,CASSPRTNLNTGELFF,TGTGCCAGCAGTCCACGGACAAACCTTAACACCGGGGAGCTGTTTTTT
TRBV5-4,TRBJ1-3,NA,TRBD1,CASSLAGGSGNTIYF,TGTGCCAGCAGCTTGGCAGGGGGCTCTGGAAACACCATATATTTT
TRBV5-6,TRBJ2-3,NA,TRBD2,CASTLWGGGADTQYF,TGTGCCAGCACGTTGTGGGGCGGGGGGGCAGATACGCAGTATTTT
TRBV21-1,TRBJ2-1,NA,NA,CARLQEEQFF,TGTGCCAGGTTACAGGAGGAGCAGTTCTTC
TRBV15,TRBJ1-1,NA,TRBD1,CATSRDRGLNTEAFF,TGTGCCACCAGCAGGGACAGGGGGCTGAACACTGAAGCTTTCTTT
TRBV28,TRBJ2-1,few,TRBD2,CASGRANEQFF,TGTGCTAGCGGGAGGGCGAATGAGCAGTTCTTC
TRBV18,TRBJ2-6,NA,NA,CASSPFDAYSGANVLTF,TGTGCCAGCTCACCCTTTGACGCTTATTCTGGGGCCAACGTCCTGACTTTC
TRBV6-1,TRBJ2-5,few,NA,CASIVSPGWQETQYF,TGTGCCAGCATTGTCTCCCCCGGGTGGCAAGAGACCCAGTACTTC
TRBV6-6,TRBJ2-3,once,NA,CASLQKPSTDTQYF,TGTGCCAGTCTACAGAAACCTTCCACAGATACGCAGTATTTT
TRBV5-1,TRBJ2-7,NA,TRBD1,CASSIRQGTYEQYF,TGCGCCAGCAGCATTCGACAGGGAACCTATGAGCAGTACTTC
TRBV6-6,TRBJ1-2,NA,NA,CASRWGDGYTF,TGTGCCAGCAGATGGGGGGACGGCTACACCTTC
TRBV10-2,TRBJ1-2,NA,TRBD1,CATGTGYDYGYTF,TGCGCCACCGGGACAGGGTATGACTATGGCTACACCTTC
TRBV19,TRBJ1-4,NA,NA,CASSIGPNEKLFF,TGTGCCAGTAGTATTGGACCTAATGAAAAACTGTTTTTT